This T cell receptor beta chain was captured by sequencing in a study of patients and donors after allogeneic stem cell transplantation. TCRdb re-called the RT-PCR reads with MiXCR, one entry per CDR3 protein. The table has about a million distinct CDR3 sequences, 15% to 20% seen once; the top ten hold about 6%. Germline V gene lookup returns CDR1 LNHDA and CDR2 SQIVND (reference sequence). Trimming cost V 5 bases and J 0 bases; bases outside gene matches: 9. This CDR3 has 18 amino acids. This clonotype originated in a human donor who was either an allogeneic HSCT recipient or a stem cell or donor lymphocyte infusion donor (not recorded which). It is not recorded whose cells these are; they may come from a transplant donor. Specimen: blood, either unsorted or a sorted T cell fraction (not recorded which). This chain links TRBV19 with TRBJ2-6, with 8 bases that match TRBD1. The DNA of the CDR3 is TGTGCCAGTAGTTTACCTGGACAGGGAGTCTCTGGGGCCAACGTCCTGACTTTC. Residues: CASSLPGQGVSGANVLTF.